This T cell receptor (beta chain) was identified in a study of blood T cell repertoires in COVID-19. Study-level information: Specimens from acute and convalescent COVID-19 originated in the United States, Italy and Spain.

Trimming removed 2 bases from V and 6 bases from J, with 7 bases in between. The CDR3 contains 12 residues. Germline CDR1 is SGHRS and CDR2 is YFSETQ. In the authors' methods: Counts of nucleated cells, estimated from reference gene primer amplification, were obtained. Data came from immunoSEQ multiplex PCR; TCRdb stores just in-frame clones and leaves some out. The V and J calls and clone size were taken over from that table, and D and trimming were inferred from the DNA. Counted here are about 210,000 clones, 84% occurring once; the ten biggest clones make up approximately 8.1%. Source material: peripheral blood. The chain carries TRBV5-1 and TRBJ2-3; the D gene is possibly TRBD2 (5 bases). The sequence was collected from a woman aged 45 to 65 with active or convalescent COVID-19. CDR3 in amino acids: CASSFERDTQYF. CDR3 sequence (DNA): TGCGCCAGCAGCTTTGAGCGGGATACGCAGTATTTT.